These T cell receptor beta chains were read from a single sample in a study of beta chain features in type 1 diabetes. Repertoires were generated with immunoSEQ multiplex PCR, while TCRdb's copy carries only in-frame clones and drops some. This sample yields 53,000 or so clones, of which around 60% are seen a single time; over 0.25% belongs to the top ten. The material sequenced was stem cell memory CD4+ T cells from blood. These TCRs come from a woman aged 25 to 45 with type 1 diabetes. Both conserved end residues are part of each CDR3. A D gene is named only where the DNA matches it firmly. Size is omitted from some rows. Given values are once, few, many or a class for expanded clones.

>TRBV13|-|TRBJ1-1|-
TGTGCCAGCAGCTTAGGGGGGCGCACTGAAGCTTTCTTT
CASSLGGRTEAFF
>TRBV30|-|TRBJ1-3|-
TGTGCCTGGAGCCGACAACTAGGAAGGGTGGCTGGAAACACCATATATTTT
CAWSRQLGRVAGNTIYF
>TRBV6-6|-|TRBJ1-1|-
TGTGCCAGCAGTTACTCTGGGGCCAGAAACACTGAAGCTTTCTTT
CASSYSGARNTEAFF
>TRBV27|-|TRBJ1-1|-
TGTGCCAGCACCCCAAGACAAGTCATGAACACTGAAGCTTTCTTT
CASTPRQVMNTEAFF
>TRBV30|TRBD2|TRBJ2-3|-
TGTGCCCAGACTAGCGGGAACACAGATACGCAGTATTTT
CAQTSGNTDTQYF
>TRBV29-1|-|TRBJ2-3|-
TGCAGCGCGATAGGGCAGCCGGGAAGGACAGATACGCAGTATTTT
CSAIGQPGRTDTQYF
>TRBV19|TRBD2|TRBJ2-7|-
TGTGCCAGTAGTATAGATCGACTAGCGGATGATTCCTACGAGCAGTACTTC
CASSIDRLADDSYEQYF
>TRBV7-6|-|TRBJ2-1|-
TGTGCCAGCAGCGGGGGCCCCTACAATGAGCAGTTCTTC
CASSGGPYNEQFF
>TRBV4-1|-|TRBJ2-5|-
TGCGCCAGCAGCCAAGGACAGCAAGAGACCCAGTACTTC
CASSQGQQETQYF
>TRBV5-4|TRBD1|TRBJ2-7|-
TGTGCCAGCAGCCCAGGAAGGGACAGGGTGAGCGCGTCTTCCTACGAGCAGTACTTC
CASSPGRDRVSASSYEQYF
>TRBV5-1|-|TRBJ1-2|-
TGCGCCAGCAGCTTGGAGGGGATGAATAGAGGCTACACCTTC
CASSLEGMNRGYTF
>TRBV6-4|-|TRBJ1-1|-
TGTGCCAGCAGTGAGACAGAGAACACTGAAGCTTTCTTT
CASSETENTEAFF
>TRBV18|TRBD2|TRBJ2-1|few
TGTGCCAGCTCACCACCGGCGGCGCTAGCGGCCTACAATGAGCAGTTCTTC
CASSPPAALAAYNEQFF
>TRBV27|-|TRBJ2-1|few
TGTGCCAGCAGTTGGGCAGGGCAGATTGAGCAGTTCTTC
CASSWAGQIEQFF
>TRBV30|TRBD1|TRBJ1-5|-
TGTGCCTGGAGTGATGTACAGGGGACCTACAATCAGCCCCAGCATTTT
CAWSDVQGTYNQPQHF
>TRBV4-1|TRBD2|TRBJ2-5|-
TGCGCCAGCAGCCAACCGGGACTAGCGGCCCAAGAGACCCAGTACTTC
CASSQPGLAAQETQYF
>TRBV20-1|-|TRBJ1-1|-
TGCAGTGCTAGCGACCCAGGGATGGCTTTCTTT
CSASDPGMAFF
>TRBV2|-|TRBJ2-5|-
TGTGCCAGCAGTGAAAGGCGGATTGAGGGAGAGACCCAGTACTTC
CASSERRIEGETQYF
>TRBV11-2|-|TRBJ1-3|-
TGTGCCAGCAGCTTGGGGCCCAGCTCTGGAAACACCATATATTTT
CASSLGPSSGNTIYF
>TRBV28|TRBD1|TRBJ1-2|-
TGTGCCAGCAGTTTATCCGGACAGGGTGGGCCCCTATCAATCGGTGGCTACACCTTC
CASSLSGQGGPLSIGGYTF
>TRBV5-4|TRBD1|TRBJ2-5|-
TGTGCCAGCAGCCGAGATCGACAGGGGTGGGTGGAGACCCAGTACTTC
CASSRDRQGWVETQYF
>TRBV5-1|TRBD2|TRBJ2-3|-
TGCGCCAGCAGCTTGGTCCCTTCGACTAGCGGAAACACAGATACGCAGTATTTT
CASSLVPSTSGNTDTQYF
>TRBV18|TRBD1|TRBJ1-1|few
TGTGCCAGCTCACCGGGCAGGGGGACTGAAGCTTTCTTT
CASSPGRGTEAFF
>TRBV6-1|TRBD1|TRBJ1-2|once
TGTGCCTCAAGCAGGGGGTATGGCTACACCTTC
CASSRGYGYTF
>TRBV6-6|TRBD2|TRBJ2-5|-
TGTGCCAGCAGTTCTAGCGGGAGAGGTGATCAAGAGACCCAGTACTTC
CASSSSGRGDQETQYF
>TRBV30|TRBD2|TRBJ2-1|few
TGTGCCTGGAGTGTTCCCCCGCTAGCGGGAGTATACAATGAGCAGTTCTTC
CAWSVPPLAGVYNEQFF
>TRBV2|TRBD1|TRBJ1-1|-
TGTGCCAGCAGTGACGAGGGGGCGGACACTGAAGCTTTCTTT
CASSDEGADTEAFF
>TRBV23-1|-|TRBJ2-2|few
TGCGCCAGCAGTCCTCCCCTCCGGACTTTAGTAACCGGGGAGCTGTTTTTT
CASSPPLRTLVTGELFF
>TRBV29-1|TRBD1|TRBJ1-1|-
TGCAGCGTTGTTGTCCAGGGGGCTGACACTGAAGCTTTCTTT
CSVVVQGADTEAFF
>TRBV2|TRBD2|TRBJ2-1|-
TGTGCCAGCACAGCGCTACCGGGGGGCTCCTACAATGAGCAGTTCTTC
CASTALPGGSYNEQFF
>TRBV25-1|TRBD1|TRBJ2-7|-
TGTGCCAGCAGTGAGGCGCCGGGACAGGCATCCTACGAGCAGTACTTC
CASSEAPGQASYEQYF
>TRBV19|-|TRBJ1-2|-
TGTGCCAGTAGTATAGGAGTCGGAGGCTATGGCTACACCTTC
CASSIGVGGYGYTF
>TRBV4-1|-|TRBJ2-7|few
TGCGCCAGCAGCCAAGGGACTACCCACCCCTACGAGCAGTACTTC
CASSQGTTHPYEQYF